This entry describes one TCR beta chain. No antigen is known for it. Base qualities are not at hand, and no much larger clone is one base apart. The sample comes from a study of cytotoxic CD8 clonotypes in ibrutinib-treated CLL (dated by TCRdb to the early 2020s). About the full investigation: The cohort had 11 relapsed/refractory and some 15 treatment-naive patients; 17 were IGHV unmutated. Responses were partial in roughly 25 patients and complete in 2; after median about 70 months follow-up, some 14 stayed in remission and around 12 progressed. The response samples were drawn at a median of roughly twelve months into treatment, with a range of roughly 6 to 36 months. On average, each sample yielded about 250,000 productive templates and about 94,000 productive rearrangements. Longitudinal samples were available for about 30% of the 86 trial participants. Cryopreserved peripheral blood mononuclear cells were collected at three points: before therapy, at response, and at either sustained remission or disease progression. Every remission and progressive disease sample was obtained while ibrutinib was still being received by the patients.

General study outcomes and caveats: Sampling times were not matched between sustained-remission and progressing patients, and lymph node repertoires were not studied. Baseline clonality exceeded that of age-matched healthy donors and correlated strongly with circulating CD8+ T-cell counts. Public clonotypes were rare and either shrank or stayed stable during treatment, and the rise in clonality at ibrutinib response reflected expansion of private clonotypes. Clonality increased at ibrutinib response, stayed stable in sustained remission, and fell back toward baseline at progression.

On a MiSeq, deep resolution sequencing aimed for a depth between 1 in 1 million and 1 in 200,000 T cells, with each clonotype covered around 9.2x on average. The immunoSEQ hsTCRB Kit was used to generate the TCR beta libraries. As for how the authors treated the data: The data were analyzed with ImmunoSEQ Analyzer and ImmunoSEQ Data Assistant, and V, D and J gene assignments followed IMGT definitions. Clonality, which ranges from 0 to 1, was calculated as one minus the normalized Shannon entropy of productive rearrangement frequencies. Only overrepresented clonotypes making up at least 0.05% of the repertoire of each patient were included in the public clonotype analysis. About a dozen repertoires from age-matched healthy donors, obtained from immuneACCESS, served as clonality controls. The clones in this table, taken by TCRdb from immuneACCESS, are in-frame only. Not every clone is retained; where verified, under half of the shortfall comes from an unresolved V gene, and the cause of the rest is unknown. That table furnishes V, J and clone size, whereas the DNA furnished D and trimming. The sample table shows 57,000 or so clones, and roughly 49% are seen once. More than 20% of the sample is in the top ten clones.

In the paper's terms, the time point label means: progressive disease on ibrutinib. For TCR beta library preparation, approximately 2 micrograms of genomic DNA were isolated from cryopreserved PBMCs. High-throughput TCR beta sequencing was performed on longitudinal blood samples from CLL patients receiving ibrutinib monotherapy. Patients were enrolled in a phase 2 open-label single-center ibrutinib monotherapy trial. The CDR3, cysteine through phenylalanine, is 12 amino acids long. The sequence is cut down to CDR3 DNA, 36 bases in frame from base 1. Trimming at the junction amounts to 2 bases on V and 5 bases on J, and the germline ends lie 7 bases apart. CDR1 and CDR2 (ENHRY, SYGVKD) derive from the germline V gene.

The sequencing here drew on PBMCs, taken at disease progression, from a patient treated with ibrutinib. This sequence originates from a human donor with chronic lymphocytic leukemia. The chain uses TRBV10-3 and TRBJ2-7, with a tentative D gene TRBD1 over 6 matching bases. The sequence in DNA is TGTGCCATCAGTGAGACAGGGAACGAGCAGTACTTC. Translated, it gives CAISETGNEQYF.